The clone carrying this T cell receptor (beta chain) occurred a few times. The data were obtained in a study of patients and donors after allogeneic stem cell transplantation. The germline CDR1 and CDR2 sequences are DFQATT and SNEGSKA (reference sequence). Between the trimmed V and J ends, which lost 3 bases and 6 bases, there was a span of 13 bases. The CDR3 extends over 13 amino acids. TCRdb reanalysed the RT-PCR reads using MiXCR and keeps one entry per CDR3 protein. Found here are fewer than 180,000 distinct CDR3 sequences, approximately 35% of them singletons; the top ten hold around half. The V call is TRBV20-1, the J call TRBJ2-3, with D perhaps matching TRBD2 (6 bases). This TCR derives from a human donor who was either an allogeneic HSCT recipient or a stem cell or donor lymphocyte infusion donor (not recorded which). It is not recorded whose cells these are; they may come from a transplant donor. Sequencing was performed on blood, either unsorted or a sorted T cell fraction (not recorded which). CDR3 sequence (DNA): TGCAGTGCTAGGAGCAGACTAGACGATACGCAGTATTTT. Protein sequence: CSARSRLDDTQYF.